A selection of T cell receptor beta chains follows, all from one sample in a study of siplizumab effects on memory and regulatory T cells. These receptors have no identified antigens. Measured with immunoSEQ multiplex PCR; TCRdb has only the in-frame clones, and not every one. Among 9,000 to 10,000 clones listed, roughly 40% were seen once. Input material: CFSE-low (dividing) CD4+ T cells sorted from an allogeneic mixed lymphocyte reaction. The receptor source for this set is a human donor in good health; the cells came from an allogeneic mixed lymphocyte reaction. The CDR3 runs from the conserved cysteine through the conserved F or W. A D gene is named only where the DNA matches it firmly. The size entry is marked missing in some rows and otherwise reads once, few, many or a size class.

D: .; J: TRBJ2-3; size: .; V: TRBV2; DNA: TGTGCCAGCCAGACTGACCGCTTCGGAGATACGCAGTATTTT; CDR3: CASQTDRFGDTQYF
D: TRBD2; J: TRBJ2-2; size: .; V: TRBV27; DNA: TGTGCCAGCAGGCTAGCGGGAGGGATCACCGGGGAGCTGTTTTTT; CDR3: CASRLAGGITGELFF
D: TRBD1; J: TRBJ1-1; size: .; V: TRBV7-3; DNA: TGTGCCAGCAGCTTAGACAGGGTGAACACTGAAGCTTTCTTT; CDR3: CASSLDRVNTEAFF
D: .; J: TRBJ2-7; size: few; V: TRBV7-2; DNA: TGTGCCAGCAGCTTAGGACTAGGAGAGCAGCAGTACTTC; CDR3: CASSLGLGEQQYF
D: .; J: TRBJ2-7; size: .; V: TRBV5-1; DNA: TGCGCCAGCAGCACGGGGCGGCCGGAGGAGCAGTACTTC; CDR3: CASSTGRPEEQYF
D: .; J: TRBJ2-5; size: .; V: TRBV30; DNA: TGTGCCTGGACCATGGGGTACACGACGGAGACCCAGTACTTC; CDR3: CAWTMGYTTETQYF
D: TRBD1; J: TRBJ1-1; size: .; V: TRBV6-1; DNA: TGTGCCAGCAGTGTCTCCCAGGGGGGCACTGAAGCTTTCTTT; CDR3: CASSVSQGGTEAFF
D: .; J: TRBJ2-5; size: few; V: TRBV30; DNA: TGTGCCTGGAGTTCGATGGGGGCCCAGTACTTC; CDR3: CAWSSMGAQYF
D: TRBD2; J: TRBJ2-3; size: few; V: TRBV2; DNA: TGTGCCAGCAGGTCCGACCGGGAGGGCACAGATACGCAGTATTTT; CDR3: CASRSDREGTDTQYF
D: .; J: TRBJ1-3; size: medium-sized; V: TRBV10-2; DNA: TGCGCCAGCAGTGAGTCATTCGGGGTCGGAAACACCATATATTTT; CDR3: CASSESFGVGNTIYF
D: .; J: TRBJ1-3; size: .; V: TRBV18; DNA: TGTGCCAGCTCACCGAAACCGGGAGCCATAGTTAGAAACACCATATATTTT; CDR3: CASSPKPGAIVRNTIYF
D: .; J: TRBJ1-2; size: .; V: TRBV5-1; DNA: TGCGCCAGCAGCCTTCTGGGGGACGATAGTGGCTACACCTTC; CDR3: CASSLLGDDSGYTF
D: .; J: TRBJ1-3; size: .; V: TRBV18; DNA: TGTGCCAGCTCACTGAACCGACTCAGCTCTGGAAACACCATATATTTT; CDR3: CASSLNRLSSGNTIYF
D: TRBD2; J: TRBJ2-7; size: once; V: TRBV7-9; DNA: TGTGCCAGCAGCATGCTAGCGGGGTCCTACGAGCAGTACTTC; CDR3: CASSMLAGSYEQYF
D: TRBD1; J: TRBJ1-5; size: .; V: TRBV6-1; DNA: TGTGCCAGCAAAGACAGGGTGGAGCCCCAGCATTTT; CDR3: CASKDRVEPQHF
D: .; J: TRBJ2-3; size: .; V: TRBV9; DNA: TGTGCCAGCAGCGCCACAGGGCGCGTGGATACGCAGTATTTT; CDR3: CASSATGRVDTQYF
D: .; J: TRBJ1-5; size: .; V: TRBV2; DNA: TGTGCCAGCAGTGAAGAGTATAGCAATCAGCCCCAGCATTTT; CDR3: CASSEEYSNQPQHF
D: .; J: TRBJ1-5; size: .; V: TRBV6-1; DNA: TGTGCCAGCAGTGTCGGTGTTATCGTGGGCGGTCAGCCCCAGCATTTT; CDR3: CASSVGVIVGGQPQHF
D: .; J: TRBJ2-1; size: .; V: TRBV5-1; DNA: TGCGCCAGCAGCTTGGGGGGGCGCGGGAGAAAATTGGATGAGCAGTTCTTC; CDR3: CASSLGGRGRKLDEQFF
D: TRBD1; J: TRBJ2-7; size: few; V: TRBV5-1; DNA: TGCGCCAGCAGCGTATGGACAGGGACCACCTACGAGCAGTACTTC; CDR3: CASSVWTGTTYEQYF
D: TRBD2; J: TRBJ2-1; size: .; V: TRBV4-1; DNA: TGCGCCAGCAGCCTTCGTCGACTAGCGGGAGTCTACAATGAGCAGTTCTTC; CDR3: CASSLRRLAGVYNEQFF
D: .; J: TRBJ2-1; size: once; V: TRBV10-3; DNA: TGTGCCAGCAGTGAAGTCTCGATCAATGAGCAGTTCTTC; CDR3: CASSEVSINEQFF
D: .; J: TRBJ2-4; size: few; V: TRBV6-6; DNA: TGTGCCAGCAGTTACTCAGCAGGGCTGCGGAACATTCAGTACTTC; CDR3: CASSYSAGLRNIQYF
D: .; J: TRBJ1-1; size: .; V: TRBV7-8; DNA: TGTGCCAGCAGCTTGGTAGTGACAACCAACACTGAAGCTTTCTTT; CDR3: CASSLVVTTNTEAFF
D: .; J: TRBJ2-1; size: few; V: TRBV4-1; DNA: TGCGCCAGCAGCCAAGTCAGTCCGCCGGGACTCCAGTTCTTC; CDR3: CASSQVSPPGLQFF
D: .; J: TRBJ1-1; size: .; V: TRBV18; DNA: TGTGCCAGCCGCCCGATGGGAGCGGACACTGAAGCTTTCTTT; CDR3: CASRPMGADTEAFF
D: .; J: TRBJ1-5; size: .; V: TRBV7-2; DNA: TGTGCCAGCAGCTGGCAACAGGGAGGGCGTCAGCCCCAGCATTTT; CDR3: CASSWQQGGRQPQHF
D: TRBD1; J: TRBJ2-4; size: .; V: TRBV30; DNA: TGTGCCGGTAGGGACAGCTTAGCCAAAAACATTCAGTACTTC; CDR3: CAGRDSLAKNIQYF
D: .; J: TRBJ2-7; size: .; V: TRBV19; DNA: TGTGCCAGTAGTATACCGGGGGCCCACGAGCAGTACTTC; CDR3: CASSIPGAHEQYF
D: .; J: TRBJ2-1; size: .; V: TRBV6-9; DNA: TGTGAGGTTCGGGGTTACAATGAGCAGTTCTTC; CDR3: CEVRGYNEQFF
D: TRBD2; J: TRBJ2-5; size: .; V: TRBV5-8; DNA: TGTGCCAGCAGCCTCTCTTGGGGACTAGCGGGGCAAGAGACCCAGTACTTC; CDR3: CASSLSWGLAGQETQYF
D: .; J: TRBJ2-7; size: .; V: TRBV7-9; DNA: TGTGCCAGCAGCTTAGACACAACCTACGAGCAGTACTTC; CDR3: CASSLDTTYEQYF
D: .; J: TRBJ1-5; size: .; V: TRBV7-8; DNA: TGTGCCAGCAGCTTAGGGGCGGGTAGCAATCAGCCCCAGCATTTT; CDR3: CASSLGAGSNQPQHF
D: TRBD2; J: TRBJ2-3; size: .; V: TRBV7-2; DNA: TGTGCCAGCAGCCAAGATCCTGTAGCGGGAAGCACAGATACGCAGTATTTT; CDR3: CASSQDPVAGSTDTQYF
D: TRBD2; J: TRBJ2-6; size: .; V: TRBV4-1; DNA: TGCGCCAGCAGCCAGGGGGGAGCGGGAGTCGGTGGGGCCAACGTCCTGACTTTC; CDR3: CASSQGGAGVGGANVLTF
D: .; J: TRBJ2-1; size: few; V: TRBV20-1; DNA: TGCAGTGCTAGAGAATTGAATGAGCAGTTCTTC; CDR3: CSARELNEQFF
D: .; J: TRBJ2-2; size: .; V: TRBV6-1; DNA: TGTGCCAGCTGGTTCGCCCCCGCAGTCACCGGGGAGCTGTTTTTT; CDR3: CASWFAPAVTGELFF
D: TRBD1; J: TRBJ2-7; size: once; V: TRBV18; DNA: TGTGCCAGCTCGCCACCCAAGACAGGGCGCTCCTACGAGCAGTACTTC; CDR3: CASSPPKTGRSYEQYF
D: TRBD2; J: TRBJ2-7; size: .; V: TRBV6-5; DNA: TGTGCCAGCAGCTCCCGACTAGCGGGCTCCTACGAGCAGTACTTC; CDR3: CASSSRLAGSYEQYF
D: .; J: TRBJ2-3; size: .; V: TRBV28; DNA: TGTGCCAGCAGTTTGAGCGGCCCCGATACGCAGTATTTT; CDR3: CASSLSGPDTQYF
D: TRBD1; J: TRBJ1-4; size: .; V: TRBV6-5; DNA: TGTGCCAGCCGACAGGGGCGGAGTGAAAAACTGTTTTTT; CDR3: CASRQGRSEKLFF
D: .; J: TRBJ1-5; size: few; V: TRBV6-6; DNA: TGTGCCAGCCTAACAGAGAGCAATCAGCCCCAGCATTTT; CDR3: CASLTESNQPQHF
D: .; J: TRBJ2-1; size: medium-sized; V: TRBV5-1; DNA: TGCGCCAGCAGTAGAGATAAGGCGTACAATGAGCAGTTCTTC; CDR3: CASSRDKAYNEQFF
D: TRBD2; J: TRBJ2-1; size: .; V: TRBV7-3; DNA: TGTGCCAGCAGCCCCGGGAGCGGGGCAGTCAACAATGAGCAGTTCTTC; CDR3: CASSPGSGAVNNEQFF
D: .; J: TRBJ1-2; size: few; V: TRBV7-2; DNA: TGTGCCAGCAGCTTGGACTATGGCTACACCTTC; CDR3: CASSLDYGYTF
D: .; J: TRBJ2-7; size: few; V: TRBV4-2; DNA: TGTGCCAGCAGCCAAGATAACCGTCTCTTCGCCTACGAGCAGTACTTC; CDR3: CASSQDNRLFAYEQYF
D: .; J: TRBJ2-5; size: .; V: TRBV7-2; DNA: TGTGCCAGCAGCTTAGCGCCGGGGGTCCGGCAAGAGACCCAGTACTTC; CDR3: CASSLAPGVRQETQYF
D: .; J: TRBJ2-1; size: .; V: TRBV5-3; DNA: TGTGCCAGCACCGAGACTAACCTTCACAATGAGCAGTTCTTC; CDR3: CASTETNLHNEQFF
D: .; J: TRBJ2-2; size: .; V: TRBV18; DNA: TGTGCCAGCTCATTATTTGCAGAAACCAACACCGGGGAGCTGTTTTTT; CDR3: CASSLFAETNTGELFF
D: .; J: TRBJ2-2; size: .; V: TRBV18; DNA: TGTGCCAGCTCACGAACGAACACCGGGGAGCTGTTTTTT; CDR3: CASSRTNTGELFF
D: .; J: TRBJ1-2; size: medium-sized; V: TRBV29-1; DNA: TGCAGCGTTGGGAGAGAGGATGGCTACACCTTC; CDR3: CSVGREDGYTF
D: TRBD1; J: TRBJ2-5; size: .; V: TRBV4-1; DNA: TGCGCCAGCAGCCAAGAAACAGGGGGCGCCGAGACCCAGTACTTC; CDR3: CASSQETGGAETQYF
D: .; J: TRBJ2-2; size: .; V: TRBV4-2; DNA: TGTGCCAGCAGCCTAAACGGGCGGGAAGAGCTGTTTTTT; CDR3: CASSLNGREELFF
D: .; J: TRBJ1-1; size: once; V: TRBV19; DNA: TGTGCCAGTAGTAAGACAGCGAACACTGAAGCTTTCTTT; CDR3: CASSKTANTEAFF
D: TRBD1; J: TRBJ2-2; size: .; V: TRBV29-1; DNA: TGCAGCCTACGGGACAGGGGGCGGACCGGGGAGCTGTTTTTT; CDR3: CSLRDRGRTGELFF
D: .; J: TRBJ2-2; size: .; V: TRBV5-6; DNA: TGTGCCAGCAGCTGGACTGGCCCCGGGGAGCTGTTTTTT; CDR3: CASSWTGPGELFF
D: .; J: TRBJ1-4; size: .; V: TRBV5-8; DNA: TGTGCCAGCACCTTTCGAGCAACTAATGAAAAACTGTTTTTT; CDR3: CASTFRATNEKLFF